This record looks at one TCR beta chain sequence and its context. Its antigen is as yet unknown. This sample was taken from a study of cytomegalovirus exposure and HLA in healthy donors. This CDR3 has 17 amino acids. Trimming took 0 bases from V and 0 from J, leaving 11 bases between them. Germline lookup yields CDR1 SGHAT and CDR2 FQNNGV. A multiplex PCR was run with 60 Vbeta primers and 13 Jbeta primers. The method was immunoSEQ multiplex PCR; TCRdb's version includes in-frame clones alone and lacks a portion of them. The table includes tens of thousands of clones, around 80% detected once. Study-wide points: CMV serostatus alone was available as immune exposure information.

This sequence originates from a male donor in good health and CMV-seropositive. The V gene is TRBV11-2, the J gene TRBJ2-2; a weak D match, TRBD1 (5 bases). The sample taken for sequencing was PBMCs. This chain's CDR3 is CASSLDTGRANTGELFF. Here the CDR3 DNA reads TGTGCCAGCAGCTTAGATACAGGCAGAGCGAACACCGGGGAGCTGTTTTTT.